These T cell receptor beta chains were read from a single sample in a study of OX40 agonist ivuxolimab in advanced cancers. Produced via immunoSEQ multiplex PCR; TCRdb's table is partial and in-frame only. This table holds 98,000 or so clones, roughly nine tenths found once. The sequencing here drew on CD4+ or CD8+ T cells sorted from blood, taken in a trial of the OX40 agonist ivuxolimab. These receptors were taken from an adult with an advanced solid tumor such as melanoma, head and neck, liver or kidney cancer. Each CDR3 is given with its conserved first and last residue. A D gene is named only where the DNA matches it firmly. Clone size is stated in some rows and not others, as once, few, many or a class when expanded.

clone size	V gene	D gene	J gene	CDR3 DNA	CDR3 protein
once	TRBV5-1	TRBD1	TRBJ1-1	TGCGCCAGCAGCTTGAGGGCAACAGGGGACACTGAAGCTTTCTTT	CASSLRATGDTEAFF
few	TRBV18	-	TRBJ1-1	TGTGCCAGCTCACCTGGACAGAACACTGAAGCTTTCTTT	CASSPGQNTEAFF
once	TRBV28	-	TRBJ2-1	TGTGCCAGCACGAAGGGGGGCGCCGCCCTATACAATGAGCAGTTCTTC	CASTKGGAALYNEQFF
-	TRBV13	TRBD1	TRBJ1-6	TGTGCCAGCAGCGTCTCTGGGGGACAGATGGATTCACCCCTCCACTTT	CASSVSGGQMDSPLHF
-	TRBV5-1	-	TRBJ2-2	TGCGCCAGCAGCTTGTACCCAGGGAAAACCGGGGAGCTGTTTTTT	CASSLYPGKTGELFF
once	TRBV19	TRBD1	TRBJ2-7	TGTGCCAGTAGTGCTTCCGGGACAGGGGCCGAGCAGTACTTC	CASSASGTGAEQYF
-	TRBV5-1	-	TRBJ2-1	TGCGCCAGCAGCTTAACAGACCCGACTCCTTACAATGAGCAGTTCTTC	CASSLTDPTPYNEQFF
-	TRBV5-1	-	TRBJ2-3	TGCGCCAGCACCGAAGGACAGACCACAGATACGCAGTATTTT	CASTEGQTTDTQYF
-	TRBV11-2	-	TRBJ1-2	TGTGCCAGCAGCCCCATCACCAACCCTCGGGGAGGCTACACCTTC	CASSPITNPRGGYTF
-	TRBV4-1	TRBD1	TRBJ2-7	TGCGCCAGCAGCCGTGGACAGGGATCACCCCCCCTCTACGAGCAGTACTTC	CASSRGQGSPPLYEQYF
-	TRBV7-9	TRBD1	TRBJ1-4	TGTGCCAGCAGCGCCGGACAGGGGGCTGGAGAAAAACTGTTTTTT	CASSAGQGAGEKLFF
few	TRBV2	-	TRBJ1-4	TGTGCCGAGGGGATGAATTCCGCGGCTAATGAAAAACTGTTTTTT	CAEGMNSAANEKLFF
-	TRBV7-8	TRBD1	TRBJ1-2	TGTGCCAGCAGCCCGGTCATTCGACAGGGGGCCACTAACTATGGCTACACCTTC	CASSPVIRQGATNYGYTF
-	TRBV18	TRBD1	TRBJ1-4	TGTGCCAGCTCACCGAGGTCAGGGGGCGATGAAAAACTGTTTTTT	CASSPRSGGDEKLFF
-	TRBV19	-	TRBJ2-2	TGTGCCAGTAGGCTCCAGGCGGCGAACACCGGGGAGCTGTTTTTT	CASRLQAANTGELFF
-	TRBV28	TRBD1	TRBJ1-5	TGTGCCAGCAGTTTATTGGCAGGGGGTGGTCAGCCCCAGCATTTT	CASSLLAGGGQPQHF
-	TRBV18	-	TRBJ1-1	TGTGCCAGCGCTTCACCATCCATGAACACTGAAGCTTTCTTT	CASASPSMNTEAFF
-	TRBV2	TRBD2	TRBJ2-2	TGTGCCAGCGGCAGGGCGGGAGGAACCGGGGAGCTGTTTTTT	CASGRAGGTGELFF
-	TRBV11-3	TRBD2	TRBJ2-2	TGTGCCAGCAGCCCACCAGGGAGGGGCACCGGGGAGCTGTTTTTT	CASSPPGRGTGELFF
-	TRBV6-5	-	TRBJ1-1	TGTGCCAGCAGTTCGCCGAACCTGAACACTGAAGCTTTCTTT	CASSSPNLNTEAFF
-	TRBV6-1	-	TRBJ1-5	TGTGCCAGCGACGGCCCAACCGGGCCCCAGCATTTT	CASDGPTGPQHF
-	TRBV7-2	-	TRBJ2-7	TGTGCCAGCAGCTTGCGGCCGGGAAGCCCATACGAGCAGTACTTC	CASSLRPGSPYEQYF
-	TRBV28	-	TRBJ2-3	TGTGCCAGCAGTTCTTATACGACAGATACGCAGTATTTT	CASSSYTTDTQYF
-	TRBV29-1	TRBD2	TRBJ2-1	TGCAGCGTTGGTGAAGCGGGAGGGGACAATGAGCAGTTCTTC	CSVGEAGGDNEQFF
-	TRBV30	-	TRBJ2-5	TGTGCCTGGAGTTCTGCGGGAACGGTCGAGACCCAGTACTTC	CAWSSAGTVETQYF
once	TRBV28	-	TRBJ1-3	TGTGCCAGCAGTTTACCAGGGAGAGACGGAAACACCATATATTTT	CASSLPGRDGNTIYF
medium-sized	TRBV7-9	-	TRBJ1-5	TGTGCCAGCAGCTTAGGAGGGACTCAGCCCCAGCATTTT	CASSLGGTQPQHF
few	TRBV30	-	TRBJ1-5	TGTGCCTGGAGTCCCGGACTGGACAATCAGCCCCAGCATTTT	CAWSPGLDNQPQHF
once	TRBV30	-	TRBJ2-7	TGTGCCTGGAGTGTGAACTACGAGCAGTACTTC	CAWSVNYEQYF